The 25 T cell receptor beta chains listed next were all sequenced from one sample in a study of graft-versus-host responses after intestinal transplantation (dated by TCRdb to the early 2020s). Libraries were built with the immunoSEQ multiplex PCR assay. Not all clones reach the TCRdb copy of this immuneACCESS table, which keeps in-frame sequences only. Checked studies attribute under half of the gap to unresolved V genes and leave the rest unexplained. In this sample the table shows approximately 17,000 clones, approximately 80% of which occur a single time. The ten biggest clones cover approximately 3.8% of the sample. Dithiothreitol, EDTA incubations and collagenase D digestion were used to isolate intraepithelial and lamina propria lymphocytes from graft specimens. The sequenced sample was ileum tissue, obtained about 19 months after intestinal transplantation. The receptors were sampled from a human patient who received an intestinal transplant, so some T cells may come from the graft donor.

The chain employs TRBV5-5 and TRBJ2-7; D call uncertain. Germline V gene sequence: CDR1 SGHKS, CDR2 YYEKEE (reference sequence). V was trimmed by 1 base and J by 6 bases, leaving 11 bases between them. This CDR3 region has 13 residues. CDR3 sequence reads: CASSLFLVGEQYF. The DNA for the CDR3 is TGTGCCAGCAGCTTGTTCCTAGTCGGCGAGCAGTACTTC.

The chain is built from TRBV6-5 and TRBJ2-2, with D tentatively TRBD2 (5 bases). The V and J ends lost 2 bases and 6 bases respectively, with 7 bases between them. The CDR3 extends over 13 amino acids. Germline CDR1 is MNHEY and CDR2 is SVGAGI. CDR3 residues: CASSYGLAGELFF. The CDR3 bases are TGTGCCAGCAGTTACGGACTCGCCGGGGAGCTGTTTTTT.

This clone appeared once. The rearrangement uses TRBV7-8 and TRBJ2-6, with D perhaps matching TRBD1 (6 bases). The germline V gene encodes CDR1 SGHVS and CDR2 FQNEAQ. The germline V and J ends were trimmed by 5 bases and 0 bases, with 8 bases remaining between them. The CDR3 is 15 amino acids. CDR3 coding DNA: TGTGCCAGCAGCCAAGGGGGCTCTGGGGCCAACGTCCTGACTTTC. It yields the protein CASSQGGSGANVLTF.

The V and J genes are TRBV7-8 and TRBJ1-2; 10 bases match TRBD1. In germline, CDR1 is SGHVS, CDR2 FQNEAQ. The CDR3 is 17 amino acids. V gave up 2 bases and J gave up 10 bases; unmatched junction bases: 16. CDR3 sequence (DNA): TGTGCCAGCAGCTTAAGCCGGGACAGGGGAAGGGGTAATGTCTACACCTTC. As protein: CASSLSRDRGRGNVYTF.

The chain links TRBV30 to TRBJ1-4; 8 nucleotides match TRBD1. The length of the CDR3 is 13 residues. The ends lost 4 bases at V and 8 bases at J; junction bases unmatched: 6. Germline V lookup: CDR1 GTSNPN, CDR2 SVGIG (reference sequence). This CDR3 reads CAWMGTGGEKLFF. For the CDR3, the DNA is TGTGCCTGGATGGGGACAGGTGGGGAAAAACTGTTTTTT. Full variable domain (remainder filled in from reference TRBV30 and TRBJ1-4): SQTIHQWPATLVQPVGSPLSLECTVEGTSNPNLYWYRQAAGRGLQLLFYSVGIGQISSEVPQNLSASRPQDRQFILSSKKLLLSDSGFYLCAWMGTGGEKLFFGSGTQLSVL.

The CDR3 DNA reads TGTGCCAGCAGGACCCGGGACAGGGTCACAGATACGCAGTATTTT. This encodes CASRTRDRVTDTQYF. The V gene is TRBV6-6, the J gene TRBJ2-3; TRBD1 aligns across 9 bases. This CDR3 spans 15 amino acids. CDR1 and CDR2 (germline): MNHNY, SVGAGI (reference sequence). The junction had 6 bases not matched to a gene; V was cut back by 6 bases and J by 2 bases.

The chain carries TRBV2 and TRBJ2-5; D unresolved. Trimming pared 6 bases from V and 5 bases from J, leaving 10 bases between. The germline gives CDR1 SNHLY, CDR2 FYNNEI. CDR3 length: 12 amino acids. As DNA, the CDR3 is TGTGCCAGCAGGGACCTCTGGGAGACCCAGTACTTC. Encoded protein: CASRDLWETQYF.

The chain links TRBV19 to TRBJ1-2; D is unclear. The V end was cut by 7 bases, the J end by 13 bases, with 10 bases between. Germline loops: CDR1 LNHDA, CDR2 SQIVND (reference sequence). CDR3 length: 9 residues. The CDR3 region is CASKPGPTF. For the CDR3, the DNA is TGTGCCAGTAAGCCCGGGCCCACCTTC. Looking up the rest from reference TRBV19 and TRBJ1-2 gives the full variable domain: DGGITQSPKYLFRKEGQNVTLSCEQNLNHDAMYWYRQDPGQGLRLIYYSQIVNDFQKGDIAEGYSVSREKKESFPLTVTSAQKNPTAFYLCASKPGPTFGSGTRLTVV.

The CDR3 loop reads CASSRGTGTGGDTQYF. CDR3 in DNA: TGTGCCAGCTCACGAGGTACCGGGACAGGCGGAGATACGCAGTATTTT. The chain links TRBV18 to TRBJ2-3; 8 nucleotides line up with TRBD1. The J segment lost 5 bases and the V segment lost 4 bases, leaving 11 bases of the junction unmatched. The CDR3 totals 16 residues. Germline V gives CDR1 KGHSH, CDR2 LQKENI.

This chain uses TRBV7-6 with TRBJ2-5, with 7 bases aligning to TRBD1. The CDR3 loop spans 18 amino acids. J was trimmed by 0 bases and V by 5 bases; bases with no gene match: 15. Per the germline V gene, CDR1 is SGHVS and CDR2 is FNYEAQ. The CDR3 protein is CASSRYTETGMYQETQYF. The CDR3 region has the DNA TGTGCCAGCAGCCGATATACAGAGACAGGGATGTACCAAGAGACCCAGTACTTC.

The chain links TRBV19 to TRBJ1-1, with D perhaps matching TRBD1 (5 bases). The CDR3 runs 15 residues. Germline assignment: CDR1 LNHDA and CDR2 SQIVND (reference sequence). V was cut by 6 bases and J by 4 bases, with 18 bases left in between. The CDR3 coding sequence is TGTGCCAGTAGGAAGAGGGAGGGGAAAGGCACTGAAGCTTTCTTT. This encodes CASRKREGKGTEAFF.

The V and J genes are TRBV6-1 and TRBJ2-7, with 9 bases lining up with TRBD2. Germline V lookup: CDR1 MNHNS, CDR2 SASEGT. This CDR3 is built from 13 residues. Trimming removed 6 bases from V and 3 bases from J; junction bases left unmatched: 3. This CDR3 is CASSLAGLYEQYF. The CDR3 DNA reads as TGTGCCAGCAGCCTAGCGGGGCTCTACGAGCAGTACTTC.

This chain links TRBV7-8 with TRBJ2-7; the D is unclear. Looked up from germline, CDR1 is SGHVS and CDR2 is FQNEAQ. This CDR3 spans 17 amino acids. Trimming left V 5 bases short and J 2 bases short, with 22 bases between. DNA for the CDR3: TGTGCCAGCAGCCCTCGAGGTGGAGCTTTTCAACCCTACGAGCAGTACTTC. Protein sequence: CASSPRGGAFQPYEQYF. The full variable domain, in which reference TRBV7-8 and TRBJ2-7 provide the parts outside the CDR3, is GAGVSQSPRYKVAKRGQDVALRCDPISGHVSLFWYQQALGQGPEFLTYFQNEAQLDKSGLPSDRFFAERPEGSVSTLKIQRTQQEDSAVYLCASSPRGGAFQPYEQYFGPGTRLTVT.

V is TRBV27 and J is TRBJ2-5; 8 nucleotides agree with TRBD1. The J call may not be correct, given that the DNA end is closer to TRBJ2-7. This CDR3 is 14 amino acids long. The germline CDR1 and CDR2 sequences are MNHEY and SMNVEV (reference sequence). The CDR3 is CASSIRGPTYEQYF. CDR3 bases: TGTGCCAGCAGTATCAGGGGGCCTACCTACGAGCAGTACTTC.

This chain links TRBV6-1 with TRBJ2-7, with unresolved D. The CDR3 length is 14 residues. Germline V CDR1 and CDR2: MNHNS, SASEGT. Trimming took 6 bases from V and 1 from J, leaving 13 bases between them. Here the CDR3 reads CASSILSLSYEQYF. In nucleotides, the CDR3 is TGTGCCAGCAGCATACTAAGCCTTTCCTACGAGCAGTACTTC.

The chain links TRBV7-9 to TRBJ1-1; D call uncertain. CDR1 and CDR2 (germline): SEHNR, FQNEAQ (reference sequence). The V and J ends lost 2 bases and 4 bases respectively, with 8 bases between them. This CDR3 contains 13 residues. CDR3 residues: CASSLTTITEAFF. The CDR3 DNA reads as TGTGCCAGCAGCTTAACCACCATCACTGAAGCTTTCTTT. The entire variable domain, with the rest obtained from reference TRBV7-9 and TRBJ1-1, is as follows: DTGVSQNPRHKITKRGQNVTFRCDPISEHNRLYWYRQTLGQGPEFLTYFQNEAQLEKSRLLSDRFSAERPKGSFSTLEIQRTEQGDSAMYLCASSLTTITEAFFGQGTRLTVV.

The J gene is TRBJ2-6, the V gene TRBV19; 8 bases are shared with TRBD1. This CDR3 is 17 amino acids long. V shed 6 bases, J shed 4 bases, and the junction held 11 bases outside the gene matches. Germline V lookup: CDR1 LNHDA, CDR2 SQIVND (reference sequence). The CDR3 spells CASSPGQARTGANVLTF. The CDR3 region has the DNA TGTGCCAGTAGCCCGGGACAGGCACGTACCGGGGCCAACGTCCTGACTTTC.

V gene TRBV6-6 combines with J gene TRBJ1-6; unclear D gene. Looked up from germline, CDR1 is MNHNY and CDR2 is SVGAGI (reference sequence). Trimming shortened V by 6 bases and J by 0 bases, and 9 bases separated the two germline ends. The CDR3 spans 15 residues. CDR3 bases: TGTGCCAGCAGCCAAGGGAGCTCCTATAATTCACCCCTCCACTTT. Protein sequence: CASSQGSSYNSPLHF.

Here the CDR3 reads CASSGPGNYNEQFF. As DNA, the CDR3 is TGCGCCAGCAGCGGTCCAGGGAACTACAATGAGCAGTTCTTC. The chain joins TRBV10-1 to TRBJ2-1; D is perhaps TRBD1 (5 bases). Germline V gene lookup returns CDR1 WNHNN and CDR2 SYGVQD (reference sequence). The CDR3 spans 14 residues. V lost 6 bases to trimming and J lost 3 bases, with 12 bases between them.

The chain employs TRBV27 and TRBJ1-4, with a possible D match to TRBD1 (5 bases). Trimming removed 3 bases from V and 4 bases from J, with 12 bases in between. The germline V gene has CDR1 MNHEY and CDR2 SMNVEV (reference sequence). CDR3 size: 15 residues. As DNA, the CDR3 is TGTGCCAGCAGTTTGGGGGGGAGTTATAATGAAAAACTGTTTTTT. This encodes CASSLGGSYNEKLFF.

The CDR3 protein is CASSLMPGFGTYNEQFF. The CDR3 DNA is TGTGCCAGCAGCTTGATGCCAGGGTTCGGCACCTACAATGAGCAGTTCTTC. This chain connects TRBV5-6 to TRBJ2-1; D is possibly TRBD1 (5 bases). Germline lookup yields CDR1 SGHDT and CDR2 YYEEEE. This CDR3 is built from 17 residues. Trimming stripped 1 base from V and 2 bases from J, with 16 bases between.

J is TRBJ1-2 and V is TRBV30, with D possibly being TRBD1 (5 bases). Germline V gives CDR1 GTSNPN, CDR2 SVGIG (reference sequence). The CDR3 runs 13 residues. V lost 5 bases and J lost 4, with 14 bases in between. CDR3 loop: CAWAPGGSYGYTF. CDR3 sequence (DNA): TGTGCCTGGGCCCCCGGGGGATCCTATGGCTACACCTTC. The full variable domain, its missing parts supplied by reference TRBV30 and TRBJ1-2, is SQTIHQWPATLVQPVGSPLSLECTVEGTSNPNLYWYRQAAGRGLQLLFYSVGIGQISSEVPQNLSASRPQDRQFILSSKKLLLSDSGFYLCAWAPGGSYGYTFGSGTRLTVV.

This rearrangement joins TRBV7-2 to TRBJ1-1, with a possible D match to TRBD1 (6 bases). CDR1 SGHTA and CDR2 FQGNSA come from the germline V gene. The V end was cut by 1 base, the J end by 10 bases, with 13 bases between. This CDR3 region has 13 residues. The CDR3 DNA reads TGTGCCAGCAGCTTAGGGGGGGCAGGGAGAGCTTTCTTT. Its translation is CASSLGGAGRAFF.

The V gene is TRBV10-2, the J gene TRBJ1-1; TRBD1 matches 9 bases. The CDR3 extends over 12 amino acids. After removal of 5 bases from V and 7 bases from J, the junction contained 2 bases not matched to a gene. Germline loops: CDR1 WSHSY, CDR2 SAAADI. Here the CDR3 DNA reads TGCGCCAGCAGTACAGGGGGCGTTGAAGCTTTCTTT. This sequence encodes CASSTGGVEAFF.

This clone was seen only a few times. This rearrangement joins TRBV9 to TRBJ1-2, with TRBD1 matching 8 bases. The V segment lost 3 bases and the J segment 7 bases; nucleotides outside the gene matches: 8. The CDR3 length is 14 residues. Looked up from germline, CDR1 is SGDLS and CDR2 is YYNGEE. CDR3 bases: TGTGCCAGCAGCGCTGTACAGGGGGTTCCTGGCTACACCTTC. This codes for CASSAVQGVPGYTF. Looking up the rest from reference TRBV9 and TRBJ1-2 gives the full variable domain: DSGVTQTPKHLITATGQRVTLRCSPRSGDLSVYWYQQSLDQGLQFLIQYYNGEERAKGNILERFSAQQFPDLHSELNLSSLELGDSALYFCASSAVQGVPGYTFGSGTRLTVV.